The 30 T cell receptor beta chains below were found in one sample sequenced in a study of cytomegalovirus exposure and HLA in healthy donors. Use of 60 Vbeta and 13 Jbeta primers characterized the PCR. This table comes from immunoSEQ multiplex PCR, and its TCRdb copy is limited to in-frame clones, with some not included. The repertoire has about 200,000 clones, almost 85% of them found once; the top ten carry under 3%. The sequenced material came from PBMCs. The receptors were sampled from a woman between 45 and 60 years old in good health and CMV-seronegative.

The chain couples TRBV27 to TRBJ2-2; perhaps TRBD1 as D (5 bases). Germline CDR1 reads MNHEY; CDR2 reads SMNVEV (reference sequence). The CDR3 extends over 15 amino acids. The V end lost 4 bases, the J end lost 2 bases, and 11 bases lay between the germline ends. The CDR3 reads CASSWGSANTGELFF. For the CDR3, the DNA is TGTGCCAGCAGTTGGGGCTCGGCAAACACCGGGGAGCTGTTTTTT.

The DNA for the CDR3 is TGTGCCAGCAGTTCCCGCCAGGGGGCTTGGGAGACCCAGTACTTC. Protein: CASSSRQGAWETQYF. The chain recombines TRBV28 with TRBJ2-5, with 8 nucleotides matching TRBD1. The germline CDR1 and CDR2 sequences are MDHEN and SYDVKM. J lost 5 bases, V lost 4 bases, and 9 bases had no gene match. This CDR3 spans 15 amino acids.

This chain links TRBV9 with TRBJ2-7; 8 bases fit TRBD2. The junction had 8 bases not matched to a gene; V was cut back by 4 bases and J by 2 bases. CDR1 is SGDLS, CDR2 YYNGEE, per germline. The CDR3 runs to 15 residues. CDR3 loop: CASSIGTSPTYEQYF. For the CDR3, the DNA is TGTGCCAGCAGCATCGGGACTAGTCCTACCTACGAGCAGTACTTC.

This chain uses TRBV29-1 with TRBJ2-5; 12 bases are a match to TRBD2. V was clipped by 4 bases and J by 5 bases; unmatched bases: 8. Germline CDR1 reads SQVTM; CDR2 reads ANQGSEA. This CDR3 is built from 15 residues. This CDR3 is CSVVRLAGGGETQYF. The CDR3 bases are TGCAGCGTTGTAAGGCTAGCGGGAGGGGGGGAGACCCAGTACTTC.

CDR3 amino acids: CASSQKMDSYEKLFF. The CDR3 DNA reads TGTGCCAGCAGCCAAAAGATGGACTCTTATGAAAAACTGTTTTTT. The rearrangement uses TRBV7-9 and TRBJ1-4; D is unclear. The CDR3 covers 15 residues. The germline V and J ends were trimmed by 5 bases and 6 bases, with 16 bases remaining between them. Germline lookup yields CDR1 SEHNR and CDR2 FQNEAQ (reference sequence).

V gene TRBV20-1 combines with J gene TRBJ2-1; 7 bases are shared with TRBD1. Germline assignment: CDR1 DFQATT and CDR2 SNEGSKA (reference sequence). V lost 4 bases and J lost 15; bases outside the gene matches: 9. CDR3 size: 11 residues. The CDR3 is CSATPRGIVFF. For the CDR3, the DNA is TGCAGTGCTACCCCCAGGGGGATTGTGTTCTTC.

This chain uses TRBV5-6 with TRBJ1-1; D is possibly TRBD1 (6 bases). V lost 2 bases to trimming and J lost 3 bases, with 11 bases between them. CDR1 and CDR2 (germline): SGHDT, YYEEEE. The CDR3 has 14 amino acids. The CDR3 sequence: CASSLQGPYTEAFF. As DNA, the CDR3 is TGTGCCAGCAGCTTACAGGGTCCTTACACTGAAGCTTTCTTT.

This chain connects TRBV4-3 to TRBJ2-4, with 8 bases fitting TRBD1. This CDR3 is 13 amino acids long. Germline V gives CDR1 LGHNA, CDR2 YSLEER. V shed 4 bases and J 9 bases; nucleotides not matched to a gene: 5. Written as DNA, the CDR3 is TGCGCCAGCAGCCTTCAGGGGGCCGGCATTCAGTACTTC. Encoded protein: CASSLQGAGIQYF.

The V call is TRBV5-6, the J call TRBJ1-1, with D possibly TRBD1 on 5 matching bases. This CDR3 comprises 13 residues. Trimming took 1 base from V and 4 from J, leaving 8 bases between them. Germline loops: CDR1 SGHDT, CDR2 YYEEEE. CDR3 sequence (DNA): TGTGCCAGCAGCTTGAGCAGGGCCACTGAAGCTTTCTTT. Amino acids: CASSLSRATEAFF.

The chain recombines TRBV6-1 with TRBJ1-1, with 12 nucleotides matching TRBD1. CDR1 is MNHNS and CDR2 is SASEGT in the germline V gene. The CDR3 runs 14 residues. The V and J ends lost 7 bases and 4 bases, in that order; junction bases with no gene match: 4. In nucleotides, the CDR3 is TGTGCCAGCATCCGGGACAGGGGGCCCACTGAAGCTTTCTTT. As protein: CASIRDRGPTEAFF.

This clone has more than one count but fewer than ten. The chain joins TRBV28 to TRBJ2-1; D is possibly TRBD2 (5 bases). The germline CDR1 and CDR2 sequences are MDHEN and SYDVKM. This CDR3 contains 17 residues. The germline V and J ends were trimmed by 5 bases and 1 base, with 18 bases remaining between them. CDR3 nucleotides: TGTGCCAGCAGTCTCCCTAGCTTTAGAGATTCCTACAATGAGCAGTTCTTC. Protein sequence: CASSLPSFRDSYNEQFF. Based on the CDR3 plus reference TRBV28 and TRBJ2-1, the full variable domain is DVKVTQSSRYLVKRTGEKVFLECVQDMDHENMFWYRQDPGLGLRLIYFSYDVKMKEKGDIPEGYSVSREKKERFSLILESASTNQTSMYLCASSLPSFRDSYNEQFFGPGTRLTVL.

A word on this clone: Other DNA sequences in this specimen translate into the identical CDR3. The chain joins TRBV7-9 to TRBJ2-5; TRBD2 matches at 10 bases. The CDR3 loop spans 16 amino acids. V gave up 5 bases and J gave up 2 bases; unmatched junction bases: 8. Germline V gives CDR1 SEHNR, CDR2 FQNEAQ (reference sequence). The CDR3: CASSPRLAGPQETQYF. CDR3 DNA: TGTGCCAGCAGCCCCCGACTAGCGGGTCCTCAAGAGACCCAGTACTTC.

This clone was counted a few times. V usage is TRBV5-1 and J usage is TRBJ2-1, with 8 bases identical to TRBD1. Germline V gene sequence: CDR1 SGHRS, CDR2 YFSETQ. The length of the CDR3 is 15 residues. V lost 2 bases and J lost 9; bases outside the gene matches: 10. The CDR3 protein is CASSLRQGQVPEQFF. CDR3 in DNA: TGCGCCAGCAGCTTACGACAGGGGCAGGTACCTGAGCAGTTCTTC.

The J gene is TRBJ2-3, the V gene TRBV6-4; 10 bases agree with TRBD2. The CDR3 is made up of 15 amino acids. After removal of 5 bases from V and 3 bases from J, the junction contained 5 bases not matched to a gene. CDR1 and CDR2 (germline): MRHNA, SNTAGT. Here the CDR3 reads CASSMASGSTDTQYF. The CDR3 bases are TGTGCCAGCAGTATGGCTAGCGGGAGTACAGATACGCAGTATTTT.

This clone was counted once. The rearrangement links TRBV28 to TRBJ2-1; possible D gene TRBD2, 5 bases. V lost 2 bases and J lost 8, with 13 bases in between. The germline V gene has CDR1 MDHEN and CDR2 SYDVKM. The CDR3 has 14 amino acids. CDR3 residues: CASSLPREGDEQFF. The CDR3 nucleotides are TGTGCCAGCAGTTTACCTCGTGAGGGCGATGAGCAGTTCTTC.

V usage is TRBV6-1 and J usage is TRBJ2-1; TRBD2 matches 14 bases. Germline loops: CDR1 MNHNS, CDR2 SASEGT. Trimming cost V 7 bases and J 8 bases; bases outside gene matches: 4. CDR3 size: 14 residues. The CDR3 is CASTRLAGGHEQFF. The CDR3 DNA follows: TGTGCCAGCACTCGACTAGCGGGAGGGCATGAGCAGTTCTTC.

The chain joins TRBV7-2 to TRBJ2-3; D is unclear. The germline V gene has CDR1 SGHTA and CDR2 FQGNSA. Trimming removed 3 bases at V and 0 bases at J, with 10 bases between. This CDR3 comprises 15 residues. CDR3 sequence reads: CASSFLTGSTDTQYF. The CDR3 DNA reads as TGTGCCAGCAGCTTTTTGACTGGGAGCACAGATACGCAGTATTTT. Together with reference TRBV7-2 and TRBJ2-3, the CDR3 gives the full variable domain: GAGVSQSPSNKVTEKGKDVELRCDPISGHTALYWYRQSLGQGLEFLIYFQGNSAPDKSGLPSDRFSAERTGGSVSTLTIQRTQQEDSAVYLCASSFLTGSTDTQYFGPGTRLTVL.

The genes are TRBV2 and TRBJ2-7; 11 bases are a match to TRBD2. Germline CDR1 reads SNHLY; CDR2 reads FYNNEI. The CDR3 has 14 amino acids. J lost 5 bases, V lost 7 bases, and 7 bases had no gene match. The CDR3 region has the DNA TGTGCCAGCAAACTAGCGGGAGAGGTCCACGAGCAGTACTTC. It is translated as CASKLAGEVHEQYF.

The chain combines TRBV28 with TRBJ2-5; D ambiguous. Germline CDR1 reads MDHEN; CDR2 reads SYDVKM. Trimming shortened V by 8 bases and J by 4 bases, and 17 bases separated the two germline ends. This CDR3 contains 14 residues. CDR3 amino acids: CASGLRHPGETQYF. As DNA, the CDR3 is TGTGCCAGCGGGTTGAGGCATCCGGGAGAGACCCAGTACTTC.

The V gene is TRBV28, the J gene TRBJ2-7; 7 bases are a match to TRBD1. J gave up 5 bases and V 8 bases, and 9 bases lay outside the gene matches. This CDR3 comprises 13 residues. Germline V gene data show CDR1 as MDHEN and CDR2 as SYDVKM. The CDR3, as DNA: TGTGCCAGCTCGCAGGGGGACCGCAACGAGCAGTACTTC. This codes for CASSQGDRNEQYF.

In DNA form, the CDR3 reads TGTGCCTGGAACCCAGGCAGGGGCACCGGGGAGCTGTTTTTT. It codes for CAWNPGRGTGELFF. The genes are TRBV30 and TRBJ2-2; D is perhaps TRBD1 (6 bases). Trimming stripped 4 bases from V and 4 bases from J, with 13 bases between. The CDR3 runs to 14 residues. Germline V gene sequence: CDR1 GTSNPN, CDR2 SVGIG (reference sequence).

The V gene is TRBV30, the J gene TRBJ1-4; D might be TRBD1 (6 bases). Trimming removed 2 bases at V and 4 bases at J, with 8 bases between. This CDR3 has 13 residues. In germline, CDR1 is GTSNPN, CDR2 SVGIG (reference sequence). The CDR3 coding sequence is TGTGCCTGGAGTCAACAGGGTAATGAAAAACTGTTTTTT. Amino acid sequence: CAWSQQGNEKLFF.

The V call is TRBV11-2, the J call TRBJ1-2; tentatively, D is TRBD1 (5 bases). V lost 5 bases and J 6 bases, leaving 10 bases between the germline ends. This CDR3 spans 12 amino acids. The germline V gene has CDR1 SGHAT and CDR2 FQNNGV. DNA of the CDR3: TGTGCCAGCAGCGTTTCAGGGCATGGCTACACCTTC. Translating it yields CASSVSGHGYTF.

As to this clone: Other DNA sequences from this sample encode an identical CDR3 as well. The J gene is TRBJ2-1, the V gene TRBV5-1; D may be TRBD1 (6 bases). CDR3 length: 15 amino acids. Trimming took 0 bases from V and 1 from J, leaving 8 bases between them. Germline V gene sequence: CDR1 SGHRS, CDR2 YFSETQ. CDR3: CASSLGQGSYNEQFF. CDR3 nucleotides: TGCGCCAGCAGCTTGGGGCAGGGGTCCTACAATGAGCAGTTCTTC.

The chain recombines TRBV11-2 with TRBJ2-6; TRBD2 is a possible D gene (5 bases). From germline, CDR1 is SGHAT and CDR2 FQNNGV. Trimming pared 3 bases from V and 0 bases from J, leaving 12 bases between. This CDR3 is 17 amino acids long. CDR3 residues: CASSFTVGSSGANVLTF. In DNA form, the CDR3 reads TGTGCCAGCAGCTTTACGGTTGGGAGCTCTGGGGCCAACGTCCTGACTTTC.

This chain uses TRBV15 with TRBJ1-4, with TRBD1 matching 7 bases. J lost 3 bases, V lost 0 bases, and 7 bases had no gene match. In germline, CDR1 is LNHNV, CDR2 YYDKDF (reference sequence). The CDR3 length is 17 residues. CDR3 in amino acids: CATSRDRSGQSNEKLFF. The CDR3 DNA reads as TGTGCCACCAGCAGAGATCGTTCGGGACAGTCTAATGAAAAACTGTTTTTT.

V is TRBV6-1 and J is TRBJ1-6, with D possibly being TRBD1 (6 bases). The CDR3 consists of 13 residues. The V gene lost 10 bases and the J gene lost 9 bases, with 16 bases spanning the gap. Germline-derived CDR1 and CDR2 are MNHNS and SASEGT. The CDR3: CAISGTISSPLHF. DNA for the CDR3: TGTGCCATATCCGGGACAATTAGTTCACCCCTCCACTTT.

As regards this clone: Other nucleotide sequences in the sample specify the same CDR3. The V and J genes are TRBV15 and TRBJ2-2; 16 bases are shared with TRBD2. This CDR3 contains 16 residues. V shed 2 bases and J 8 bases; nucleotides not matched to a gene: 2. Germline V gene lookup returns CDR1 LNHNV and CDR2 YYDKDF (reference sequence). The CDR3 DNA is TGTGCCACCAGCAGACCGGGACTAGCGGGAGGGGGGGAGCTGTTTTTT. This translates into CATSRPGLAGGGELFF.

The gene calls are TRBV5-1 and TRBJ1-4; D ambiguous. From germline, CDR1 is SGHRS and CDR2 YFSETQ. Trimming shortened V by 4 bases and J by 0 bases, and 25 bases separated the two germline ends. The CDR3 sequence is 20 residues long. Here the CDR3 reads CASSPLPRQRRVSTNEKLFF. The CDR3, as DNA: TGCGCCAGCAGCCCCTTACCCCGGCAGCGTCGGGTATCAACTAATGAAAAACTGTTTTTT.

The V gene is TRBV13, the J gene TRBJ1-6, with D unresolved. The CDR3 runs to 14 residues. Germline CDR1 and CDR2: PRHDT and FYEKMQ (reference sequence). Trimming shortened V by 2 bases and J by 5 bases, and 7 bases separated the two germline ends. In nucleotides, the CDR3 is TGTGCCAGCAGCTTACGCGGGAATAATTCACCCCTCCACTTT. It encodes CASSLRGNNSPLHF.